This T cell receptor (beta chain) is from a study of blood T cell repertoires in COVID-19 (TCRdb year 2020). Turning to the overall study: Samples covering the acute and convalescent phases of COVID-19 were provided by collaborators in the United States, Italy and Spain. The repertoires were released in a freely available public database meant as a resource for research on the immune response to SARS-CoV-2. HLA class I and class II types, where available, came from metadata supplied by the sample provider rather than from assay-based typing. The samples were drawn from two sources: the first 160 participants of the ongoing ImmuneRACE study, and 1,200 or so subjects contributed by 6 global collaborators. Deeply sampled blood TCRbeta repertoires from subjects exposed to, actively infected with, or recovered from COVID-19 were included in the dataset. The sample metadata nearly always contained a de-identified subject ID, COVID-19 status, age in years and sex. The prospective study material was composed of cDNA or gDNA derived from T cells, B-cell-depleted T cells, or PBMCs.

The CDR1 and CDR2 encoded by the germline V gene are SGHDN and FVKESK. Reading from cysteine to phenylalanine, the CDR3 counts 16 amino acids. The sequence is cut down to CDR3 DNA, 48 bases in frame from base 1. V lost 1 base and J lost 0 bases; the stretch between them is 10 bases long. To note about this clone: What this receptor recognizes is not known. Base-call qualities are not available, and no considerably larger clone is one nucleotide away.

TCRbeta CDR3 regions were amplified from genomic DNA by means of the immunoSEQ Assay, a bias-controlled multiplex PCR. As for the authors' bioinformatics: The number of nucleated cells in each sample was estimated from the amplification of reference gene primers within the assay. To quantify the absolute abundance of each unique TCRbeta CDR3 rearrangement, sequence reads were collapsed and filtered. For each sample, productive Simpson clonality was calculated by taking the square root of Simpson's diversity index across productive rearrangements. Not all clones reach the TCRdb copy of this immuneACCESS table, which keeps in-frame sequences only. Checked studies attribute under half of the gap to unresolved V genes and leave the rest unexplained. V and J calls and clone size are given by that table; D and trimming were obtained from the DNA. The sample profile shows around 700,000 clones; 70% to 90% of them were found once. The ten largest make up roughly 0.26% of the sample.

Collaborating institutions collected whole blood in K2EDTA tubes following their own protocols. For TCRbeta analysis, collaborators shipped samples in one of three forms: frozen whole blood, isolated PBMCs, or DNA extracted from either of those sample types. Study-wide conclusions, independent of this receptor: The amount of clinical and demographic metadata varied by source and participant and was provided uncurated.

The specimen sequenced was peripheral blood. The rearrangement combines TRBV14 with TRBJ1-3; the D gene assignment is ambiguous. This TCR came from a woman aged 18-29 years with acute or convalescent COVID-19. The CDR3 corresponds to CASSQVLSSSGNTIYF. The DNA is as follows: TGTGCCAGCAGCCAAGTTCTCTCCTCCTCTGGAAACACCATATATTTT. Extended through the reference TRBV14 and TRBJ1-3 proteins, this CDR3 yields the full variable domain: EAGVTQFPSHSVIEKGQTVTLRCDPISGHDNLYWYRRVMGKEIKFLLHFVKESKQDESGMPNNRFLAERTGGTYSTLKVQPAELEDSGVYFCASSQVLSSSGNTIYFGEGSWLTVV.